The 18 T cell receptor beta chains given below trace back to one sample, sequenced in a study of vaccination and CD4 T cells after COVID-19 (dated by TCRdb to between 2022 and 2023). No antigen has been assigned to these receptors. The treatment or condition label on this specimen signifies: roughly nine-day PBMC culture with coronavirus spike peptide pools or control peptides (ViraFEST assay). CD4+ T cells from unexposed donors were collected before the COVID-19 pandemic (2011-2018). The protocol used for the library was PCR. TCRdb shows the sequencer as Illumina iSeq 100. TCR sequencing of DNA from cultured CD4+ T cells used the Oncomine TCR Beta short-read assay at the Johns Hopkins FTIC core. The QIAamp micro DNA kit was used to extract genomic DNA from the cultured CD4+ T cells. TCRdb trimmed public reads at Q25 via fastp, called clones via MiXCR and kept in-frame beta chains. When rows share a CDR3 protein, they turn into one entry using the most common DNA and genes. Within this sample are 10,000 or so distinct CDR3 sequences, with roughly 32% of them counted one time only. Approximately 13% of the sample belongs to the ten largest clones.

The sample comprised CD4+ T cells from blood, cultured in vitro. These receptors came from a human donor in good health.

This chain joins TRBV6-4 and TRBJ2-1, with 7 bases identical to TRBD2. V was pared by 3 bases and J by 7 bases, with 9 bases of the junction left unmatched. Per germline, CDR1 MRHNA and CDR2 SNTAGT. The length of the CDR3 is 15 residues. The CDR3 DNA follows: TGTGCCAGCAGTGATCCTCTAGCGGCAAAAAATGAGCAGTTCTTC. Its translation is CASSDPLAAKNEQFF.

This sequence joins TRBV7-2 and TRBJ1-1; D gene ambiguous. Germline lookup yields CDR1 SGHTA and CDR2 FQGNSA. This CDR3 has 12 amino acids. Trimming removed 7 bases from V and 1 base from J, with 7 bases in between. CDR3 loop: CASNLRNTEAFF. DNA of the CDR3: TGTGCCAGCAACCTCAGGAACACTGAAGCTTTCTTT.

The chain's CDR3 is CASSLARETQYF. The CDR3 nucleotides are TGTGCCAGCAGCTTAGCGAGAGAGACCCAGTACTTC. J is TRBJ2-5 and V is TRBV11-1; D gene unclear. The V and J ends lost 0 bases and 4 bases respectively, with 3 bases between them. This CDR3 comprises 12 residues. Germline assignment: CDR1 SGHAT and CDR2 FQDESV (reference sequence).

The rearrangement joins TRBV27 to TRBJ2-2; 8 nucleotides agree with TRBD1. The CDR3 spans 15 residues. Germline loops: CDR1 MNHEY, CDR2 SMNVEV (reference sequence). The V and J ends lost 5 bases and 6 bases, in that order; junction bases with no gene match: 8. The CDR3 protein is CASSPLDRGAGELFF. The CDR3 DNA reads as TGTGCCAGCAGTCCCCTCGACAGGGGCGCCGGGGAGCTGTTTTTT.

The gene calls are TRBV20-1 and TRBJ1-4, with a tentative D call TRBD1 (5 bases). Between the trimmed V and J ends, which lost 2 bases and 4 bases, there was a span of 11 bases. This CDR3 contains 14 residues. Germline values: CDR1 DFQATT, CDR2 SNEGSKA (reference sequence). This chain's CDR3 is CSARRGVHNEKLFF. The CDR3 coding sequence is TGCAGTGCTAGACGAGGGGTCCATAATGAAAAACTGTTTTTT.

This clonotype was detected a few times. The V call is TRBV27, the J call TRBJ1-1; D uncertain. This CDR3 has 17 residues. The germline CDR1 and CDR2 sequences are MNHEY and SMNVEV (reference sequence). The germline V and J ends were trimmed by 9 bases and 10 bases, with 33 bases remaining between them. The CDR3 region is CASGTVSGGSFSLRAFF. In DNA form, the CDR3 reads TGTGCCAGTGGAACTGTTTCTGGTGGGTCCTTCTCCCTGAGAGCTTTCTTT.

The V gene is TRBV19, the J gene TRBJ2-1; D remains unclear. V gave up 3 bases and J gave up 9 bases, with 12 bases separating them. CDR3 length: 13 amino acids. Germline CDR1 reads LNHDA; CDR2 reads SQIVND (reference sequence). In nucleotides, the CDR3 is TGTGCCAGTAGTATTATCGTTGGCGGTGAGCAGTTCTTC. It translates to CASSIIVGGEQFF.

The chain has TRBV20-1 and TRBJ1-1; a possible D gene is TRBD1 (6 bases). The CDR3 consists of 13 residues. The germline V and J ends were trimmed by 4 bases and 7 bases, with 16 bases remaining between them. Germline CDR1 DFQATT, CDR2 SNEGSKA (reference sequence). CDR3 loop: CSANDYRVSEAFF. DNA for the CDR3: TGCAGTGCTAACGATTACAGGGTTAGTGAAGCTTTCTTT.

The chain couples TRBV6-1 to TRBJ2-3; no definite D call. Germline-derived CDR1 and CDR2 are MNHNS and SASEGT. The CDR3 runs to 15 residues. V dropped 6 bases and J dropped 2 bases, with 15 bases sitting between them. Here the CDR3 reads CASRKGAGPTDTQYF. Written as DNA, the CDR3 is TGTGCCAGCAGAAAAGGAGCCGGTCCCACAGATACGCAGTATTTT.

This clonotype occurred a few times. V usage is TRBV15 and J usage is TRBJ1-3; D gene uncertain. From germline, CDR1 is LNHNV and CDR2 YYDKDF (reference sequence). This CDR3 is 13 amino acids long. Between the trimmed V and J ends, which lost 3 bases and 8 bases, there was a span of 11 bases. Here the CDR3 DNA reads TGTGCCACCAGCAGGGTCTTCCGAGACACCATATATTTT. This encodes CATSRVFRDTIYF.

The chain is built from TRBV29-1 and TRBJ2-5, with 12 bases matching TRBD1. The V gene end was trimmed by 3 bases and the J gene end by 9 bases; junction bases not matched to a gene: 17. The CDR3 has 17 residues. Looked up from germline, CDR1 is SQVTM and CDR2 is ANQGSEA. The CDR3 here is CSVERTGTGGRGIPQYF. CDR3 coding DNA: TGCAGCGTTGAGAGAACCGGGACAGGGGGCAGGGGGATTCCCCAGTACTTC.

This sequence joins TRBV7-2 and TRBJ2-3, with D tentatively TRBD2 (5 bases). Trimming shortened V by 0 bases and J by 8 bases, and 9 bases separated the two germline ends. In germline, CDR1 is SGHTA, CDR2 FQGNSA. The CDR3 is made up of 13 amino acids. The chain's CDR3 is CASSLAGALTQYF. The CDR3 DNA follows: TGTGCCAGCAGCTTAGCGGGAGCCCTTACGCAGTATTTT.

This clonotype was recorded a few times. The V call is TRBV7-2, the J call TRBJ2-7; 11 nucleotides agree with TRBD2. Germline V gives CDR1 SGHTA, CDR2 FQGNSA. This CDR3 comprises 16 residues. The trim removed 7 bases at V and 2 bases at J, leaving 10 bases unmatched. The CDR3 nucleotides are TGTGCCAGCACCCAAGCCCTAGCGGGAGGTGCCTACGAGCAGTACTTC. This translates into CASTQALAGGAYEQYF. The full variable domain, rest sourced from reference TRBV7-2 and TRBJ2-7, is GAGVSQSPSNKVTEKGKDVELRCDPISGHTALYWYRQSLGQGLEFLIYFQGNSAPDKSGLPSDRFSAERTGGSVSTLTIQRTQQEDSAVYLCASTQALAGGAYEQYFGPGTRLTVT.

The chain combines TRBV11-1 with TRBJ2-7; 8 bases align to TRBD2. After removal of 2 bases from V and 0 bases from J, the junction contained 6 bases not matched to a gene. Looked up from germline, CDR1 is SGHAT and CDR2 is FQDESV (reference sequence). This CDR3 is 16 amino acids long. CDR3 loop: CASSLFMSGSSYEQYF. CDR3 nucleotide sequence: TGTGCCAGCAGCTTATTTATGAGCGGGAGCTCCTACGAGCAGTACTTC.

In this sample, this clonotype turned up a few times. The chain links TRBV11-2 to TRBJ1-3, with unresolved D. CDR3 length: 12 residues. Germline lookup yields CDR1 SGHAT and CDR2 FQNNGV. V lost 3 bases to trimming and J lost 4 bases, with 4 bases between them. Here the CDR3 reads CASSLSGNTIYF. The CDR3 nucleotides are TGTGCCAGCAGCTTGTCCGGAAACACCATATATTTT.

This clonotype occurred a few times. The V gene is TRBV7-2, the J gene TRBJ2-3; maybe TRBD1 (5 bases). Trimming removed 2 bases at V and 5 bases at J, with 14 bases between. This CDR3 region has 15 residues. CDR1 is SGHTA, CDR2 FQGNSA, per germline. CDR3: CASSLRSLGEDTQYF. CDR3 DNA sequence: TGTGCCAGCAGCTTAAGATCCCTAGGGGAAGATACGCAGTATTTT.

The chain is built from TRBV10-3 and TRBJ2-7; 9 nucleotides match TRBD1. Germline CDR1 ENHRY, CDR2 SYGVKD. J was trimmed by 5 bases and V by 11 bases; bases with no gene match: 7. The CDR3 is 12 amino acids. Here the CDR3 DNA reads TGTGCCGTAGCCGGGACAGGGAACGAGCAGTACTTC. Encoded protein: CAVAGTGNEQYF.

This clonotype appeared once. This sequence joins TRBV4-1 and TRBJ1-1; perhaps TRBD1 as D (5 bases). V lost 3 bases, J lost 6 bases, and 17 bases lay in between. The CDR3 sequence is 15 residues long. CDR1 and CDR2 (germline): MGHRA, YSYEKL. The CDR3 reads CASSQPGRGRPEAFF. CDR3 bases: TGCGCCAGCAGCCAGCCGGGAAGGGGTCGACCTGAAGCTTTCTTT.